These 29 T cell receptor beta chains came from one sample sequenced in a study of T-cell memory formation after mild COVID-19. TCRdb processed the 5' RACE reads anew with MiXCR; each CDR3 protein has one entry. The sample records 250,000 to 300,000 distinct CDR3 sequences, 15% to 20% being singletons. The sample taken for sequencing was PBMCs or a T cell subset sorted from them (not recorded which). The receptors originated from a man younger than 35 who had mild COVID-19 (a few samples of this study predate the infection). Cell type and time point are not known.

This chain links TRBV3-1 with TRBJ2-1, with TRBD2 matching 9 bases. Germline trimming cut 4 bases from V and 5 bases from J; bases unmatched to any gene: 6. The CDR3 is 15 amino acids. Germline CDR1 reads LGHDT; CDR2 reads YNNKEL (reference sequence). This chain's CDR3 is CASSRPTSGNNEQFF. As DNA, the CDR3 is TGTGCCAGCAGCCGCCCGACTAGCGGAAACAATGAGCAGTTCTTC.

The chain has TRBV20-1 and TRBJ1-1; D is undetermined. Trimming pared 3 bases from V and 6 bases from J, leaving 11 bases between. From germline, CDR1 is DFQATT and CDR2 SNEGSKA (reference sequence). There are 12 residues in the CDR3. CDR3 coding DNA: TGCAGTGCTAGGGTCCAGGCTGCTGAAGCTTTCTTT. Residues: CSARVQAAEAFF.

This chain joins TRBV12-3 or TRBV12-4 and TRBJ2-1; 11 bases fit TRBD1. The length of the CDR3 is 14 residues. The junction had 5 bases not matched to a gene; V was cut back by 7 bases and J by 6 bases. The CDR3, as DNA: TGTGCCAGCACCCGGGACAGGGGGGGCAATGAGCAGTTCTTC. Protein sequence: CASTRDRGGNEQFF.

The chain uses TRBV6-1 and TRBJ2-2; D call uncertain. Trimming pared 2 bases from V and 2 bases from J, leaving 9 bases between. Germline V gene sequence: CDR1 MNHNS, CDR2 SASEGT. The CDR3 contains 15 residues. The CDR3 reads CASSEFSFNTGELFF. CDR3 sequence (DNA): TGTGCCAGCAGTGAATTCAGCTTCAACACCGGGGAGCTGTTTTTT.

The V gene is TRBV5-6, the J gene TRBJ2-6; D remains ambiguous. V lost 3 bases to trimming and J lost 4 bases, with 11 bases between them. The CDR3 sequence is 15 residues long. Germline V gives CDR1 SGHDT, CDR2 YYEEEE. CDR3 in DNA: TGTGCCAGCAGCTCGCCCGGGCGCGGGGCCAACGTCCTGACTTTC. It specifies CASSSPGRGANVLTF.

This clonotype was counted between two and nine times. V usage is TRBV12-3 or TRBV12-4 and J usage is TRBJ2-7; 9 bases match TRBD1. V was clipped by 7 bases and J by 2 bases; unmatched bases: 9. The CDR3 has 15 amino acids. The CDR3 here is CASTGRGTGTYEQYF. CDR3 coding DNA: TGTGCCAGCACCGGTAGGGGGACAGGGACCTACGAGCAGTACTTC.

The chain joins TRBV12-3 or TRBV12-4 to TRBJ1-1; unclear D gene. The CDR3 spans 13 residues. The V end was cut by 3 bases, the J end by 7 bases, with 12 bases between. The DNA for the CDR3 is TGTGCCAGCAGTTTGGTTGAGGAGCATGAAGCTTTCTTT. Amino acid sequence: CASSLVEEHEAFF.

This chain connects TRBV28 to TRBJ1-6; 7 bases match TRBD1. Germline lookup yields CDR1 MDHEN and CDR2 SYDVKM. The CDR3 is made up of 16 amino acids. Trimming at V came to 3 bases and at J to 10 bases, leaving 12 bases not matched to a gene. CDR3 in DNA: TGTGCCAGCAGTTTTATAGGGGGCCCGGCGGGATCACCCCTCCACTTT. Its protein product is CASSFIGGPAGSPLHF.

The CDR3 reads CASSQGQGGSNQPQHF. The CDR3 region has the DNA TGCGCCAGCAGCCAAGGACAGGGTGGGAGCAATCAGCCCCAGCATTTT. The V call is TRBV4-1, the J call TRBJ1-5; TRBD1 agrees at 7 bases. The CDR3 contains 16 residues. Germline V lookup: CDR1 MGHRA, CDR2 YSYEKL. J gave up 1 base and V 1 base, and 4 bases lay outside the gene matches.

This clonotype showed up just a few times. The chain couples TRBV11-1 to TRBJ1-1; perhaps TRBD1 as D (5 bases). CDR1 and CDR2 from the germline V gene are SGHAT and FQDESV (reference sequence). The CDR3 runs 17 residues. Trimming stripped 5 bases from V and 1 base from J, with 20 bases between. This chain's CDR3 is CASSLWGGLRKNTEAFF. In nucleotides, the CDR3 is TGTGCCAGCAGCCTCTGGGGGGGTCTTCGTAAGAACACTGAAGCTTTCTTT.

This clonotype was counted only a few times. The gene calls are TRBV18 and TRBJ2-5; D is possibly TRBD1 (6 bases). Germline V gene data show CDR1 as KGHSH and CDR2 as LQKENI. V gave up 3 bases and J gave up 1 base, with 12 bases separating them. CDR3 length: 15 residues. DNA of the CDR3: TGTGCCAGCTCACCGACAGGCCCTGTCCAAGAGACCCAGTACTTC. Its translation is CASSPTGPVQETQYF.

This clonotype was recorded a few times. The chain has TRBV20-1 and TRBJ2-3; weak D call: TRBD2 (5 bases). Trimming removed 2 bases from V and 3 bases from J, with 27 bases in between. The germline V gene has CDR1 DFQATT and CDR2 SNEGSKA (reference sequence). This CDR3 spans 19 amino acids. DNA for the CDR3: TGCAGTGCTAGAAGCCTAGCTCGTAGGGCGTATTCGGTGACAGATACGCAGTATTTT. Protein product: CSARSLARRAYSVTDTQYF.

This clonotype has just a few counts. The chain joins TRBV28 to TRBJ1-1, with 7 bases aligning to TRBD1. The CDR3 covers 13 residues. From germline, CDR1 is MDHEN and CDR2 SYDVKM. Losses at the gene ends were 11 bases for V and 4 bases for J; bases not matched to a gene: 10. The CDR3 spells CAALRQGPTEAFF. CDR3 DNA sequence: TGTGCCGCTCTGCGACAGGGCCCCACTGAAGCTTTCTTT.

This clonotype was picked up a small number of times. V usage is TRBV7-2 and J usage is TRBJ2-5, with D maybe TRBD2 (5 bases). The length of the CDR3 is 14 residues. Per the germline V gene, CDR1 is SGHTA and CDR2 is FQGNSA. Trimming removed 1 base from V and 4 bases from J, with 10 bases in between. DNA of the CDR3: TGTGCCAGCAGCTTAGGGCCTAGCCCAGAGACCCAGTACTTC. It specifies CASSLGPSPETQYF. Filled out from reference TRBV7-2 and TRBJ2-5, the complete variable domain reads GAGVSQSPSNKVTEKGKDVELRCDPISGHTALYWYRQSLGQGLEFLIYFQGNSAPDKSGLPSDRFSAERTGGSVSTLTIQRTQQEDSAVYLCASSLGPSPETQYFGPGTRLLVL.

For the CDR3, the DNA is TGCAGTGCTATTCGTCGACAGGGGTCTAACTATGGCTACACCTTC. Translating gives CSAIRRQGSNYGYTF. The J gene is TRBJ1-2, the V gene TRBV20-1, with 8 bases identical to TRBD1. This CDR3 has 15 amino acids. Germline V gene lookup returns CDR1 DFQATT and CDR2 SNEGSKA (reference sequence). Unmatched junction bases numbered 7, after V lost 4 bases and J lost 0 bases.

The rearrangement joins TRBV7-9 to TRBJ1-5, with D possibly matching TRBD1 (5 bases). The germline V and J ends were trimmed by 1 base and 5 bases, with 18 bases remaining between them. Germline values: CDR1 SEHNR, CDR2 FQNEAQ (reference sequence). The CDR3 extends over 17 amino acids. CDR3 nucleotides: TGTGCCAGCAGCTTAGGTGGTTGGACATCGGGGGATCAGCCCCAGCATTTT. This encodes CASSLGGWTSGDQPQHF.

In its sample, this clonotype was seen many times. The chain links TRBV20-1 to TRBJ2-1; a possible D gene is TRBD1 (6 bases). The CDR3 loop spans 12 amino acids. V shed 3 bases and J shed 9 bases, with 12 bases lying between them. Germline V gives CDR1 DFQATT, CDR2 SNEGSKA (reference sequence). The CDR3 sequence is CSARSSGAEQFF. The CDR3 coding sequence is TGCAGTGCTAGGTCCTCAGGGGCTGAGCAGTTCTTC.

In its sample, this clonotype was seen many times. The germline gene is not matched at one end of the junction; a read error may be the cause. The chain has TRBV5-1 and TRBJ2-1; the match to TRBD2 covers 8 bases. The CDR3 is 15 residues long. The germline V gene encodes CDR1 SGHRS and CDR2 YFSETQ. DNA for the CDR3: TGTGCCAGCAGCCGGGGGGGAAGCTCCTACAATGAGCAGTTCTTC. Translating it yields CASSRGGSSYNEQFF.

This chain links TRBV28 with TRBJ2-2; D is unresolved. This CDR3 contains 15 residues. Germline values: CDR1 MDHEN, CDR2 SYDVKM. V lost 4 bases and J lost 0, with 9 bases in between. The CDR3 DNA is TGTGCCAGCAGTTATGTCAGACCGAACACCGGGGAGCTGTTTTTT. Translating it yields CASSYVRPNTGELFF.

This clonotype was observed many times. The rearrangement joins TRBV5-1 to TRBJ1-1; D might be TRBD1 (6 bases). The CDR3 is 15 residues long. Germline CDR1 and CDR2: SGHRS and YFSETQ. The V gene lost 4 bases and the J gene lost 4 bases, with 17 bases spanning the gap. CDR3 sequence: CASSRDGGLSTEAFF. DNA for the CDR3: TGCGCCAGCAGCCGAGACGGGGGGCTGAGCACTGAAGCTTTCTTT. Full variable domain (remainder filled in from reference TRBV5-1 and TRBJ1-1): KAGVTQTPRYLIKTRGQQVTLSCSPISGHRSVSWYQQTPGQGLQFLFEYFSETQRNKGNFPGRFSGRQFSNSRSEMNVSTLELGDSALYLCASSRDGGLSTEAFFGQGTRLTVV.

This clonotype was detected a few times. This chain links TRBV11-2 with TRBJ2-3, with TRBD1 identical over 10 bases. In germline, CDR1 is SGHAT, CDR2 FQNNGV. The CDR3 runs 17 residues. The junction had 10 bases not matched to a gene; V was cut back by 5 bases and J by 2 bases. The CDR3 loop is CASSLTGGSLYTDTQYF. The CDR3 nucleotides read TGTGCCAGCAGCCTGACAGGGGGCTCTTTGTACACAGATACGCAGTATTTT.

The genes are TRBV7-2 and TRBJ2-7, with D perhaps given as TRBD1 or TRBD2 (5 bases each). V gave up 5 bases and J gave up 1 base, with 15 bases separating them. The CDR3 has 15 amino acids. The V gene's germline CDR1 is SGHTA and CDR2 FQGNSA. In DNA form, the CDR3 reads TGTGCCAGCAGCGACGGGGCCGGGGAATCCTACGAGCAGTACGTC. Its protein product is CASSDGAGESYEQYV.

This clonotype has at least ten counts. This chain's CDR3 is CASSSGTGDIGELFF. In nucleotides, the CDR3 is TGTGCCAGCAGCTCCGGGACAGGGGACATCGGGGAGCTGTTTTTT. This chain joins TRBV7-9 and TRBJ2-2; 10 bases agree with TRBD1. The V gene's germline CDR1 is SEHNR and CDR2 FQNEAQ (reference sequence). The CDR3 has 15 amino acids. J gave up 7 bases and V 4 bases, and 6 bases lay outside the gene matches.

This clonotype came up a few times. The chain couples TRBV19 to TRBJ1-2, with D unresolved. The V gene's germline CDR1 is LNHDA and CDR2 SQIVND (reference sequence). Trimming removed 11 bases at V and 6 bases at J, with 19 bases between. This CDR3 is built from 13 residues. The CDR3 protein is CASGVGGFDGYTF. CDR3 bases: TGTGCCTCAGGTGTGGGCGGGTTCGATGGCTACACCTTC.

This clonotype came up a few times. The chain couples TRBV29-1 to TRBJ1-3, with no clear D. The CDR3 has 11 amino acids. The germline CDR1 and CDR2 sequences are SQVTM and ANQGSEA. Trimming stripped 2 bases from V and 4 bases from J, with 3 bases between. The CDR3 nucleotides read TGCAGCGTTGAACGGGGAAACACCATATATTTT. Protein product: CSVERGNTIYF.

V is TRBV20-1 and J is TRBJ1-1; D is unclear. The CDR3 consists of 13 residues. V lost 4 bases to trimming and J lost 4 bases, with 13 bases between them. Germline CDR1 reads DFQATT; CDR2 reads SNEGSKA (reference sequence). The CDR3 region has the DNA TGCAGTGCTAACAGAGGCCTAGGCACTGAAGCTTTCTTT. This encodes CSANRGLGTEAFF.

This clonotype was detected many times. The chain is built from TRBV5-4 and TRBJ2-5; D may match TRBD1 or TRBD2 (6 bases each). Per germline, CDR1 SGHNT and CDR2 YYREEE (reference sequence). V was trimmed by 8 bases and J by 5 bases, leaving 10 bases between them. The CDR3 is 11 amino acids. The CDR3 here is CASKGGETQYF. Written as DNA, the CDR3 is TGTGCCAGTAAAGGGGGGGAGACCCAGTACTTC.

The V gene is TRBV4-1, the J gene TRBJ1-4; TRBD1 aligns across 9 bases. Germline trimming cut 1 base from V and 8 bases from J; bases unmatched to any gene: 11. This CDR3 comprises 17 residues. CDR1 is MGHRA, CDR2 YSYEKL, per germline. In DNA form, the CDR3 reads TGCGCCAGCAGCCAAGGGGCCGTTAGGACAGGGGTGGAAAAACTGTTTTTT. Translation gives CASSQGAVRTGVEKLFF.

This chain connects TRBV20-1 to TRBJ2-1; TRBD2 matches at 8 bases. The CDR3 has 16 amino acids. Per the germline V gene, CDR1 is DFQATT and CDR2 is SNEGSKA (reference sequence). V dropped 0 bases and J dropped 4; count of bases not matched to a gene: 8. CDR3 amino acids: CSARDLYGGEYNEQFF. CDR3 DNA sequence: TGCAGTGCTAGAGATCTTTACGGGGGGGAATACAATGAGCAGTTCTTC.